This T cell receptor beta chain was captured by sequencing in a study of somatic mutations in cytotoxic T cells in rheumatoid arthritis. Notes on the study in general: Among fewer than 80 patients, roughly 8 showed a largest CD8+ clone that surpassed 20% of CD8+ cells. Among rheumatoid arthritis patients and age-matched healthy controls, CD8+ T-cell clonality was not significantly different.

Repertoires were generated with immunoSEQ multiplex PCR, while TCRdb's copy carries only in-frame clones and drops some. The sample records over 8,500 clones, around 75% being singletons. Note on this clone: Its target is not known.

The CDR3 is 15 amino acids. Germline V gene sequence: CDR1 SGHVS, CDR2 FQNEAQ. The germline V and J ends were trimmed by 5 bases and 3 bases, with 17 bases remaining between them. The chain links TRBV7-8 to TRBJ2-7; either TRBD1 or TRBD2 may supply D (6 bases each). This TCR was recovered from a man in his 60s in good health. Sequences were obtained from CD8+ T cells sorted from blood. This chain's CDR3 is CASSHEGDFLYEQYF. The CDR3 nucleotides are TGTGCCAGCAGCCACGAGGGGGACTTCCTCTACGAGCAGTACTTC.